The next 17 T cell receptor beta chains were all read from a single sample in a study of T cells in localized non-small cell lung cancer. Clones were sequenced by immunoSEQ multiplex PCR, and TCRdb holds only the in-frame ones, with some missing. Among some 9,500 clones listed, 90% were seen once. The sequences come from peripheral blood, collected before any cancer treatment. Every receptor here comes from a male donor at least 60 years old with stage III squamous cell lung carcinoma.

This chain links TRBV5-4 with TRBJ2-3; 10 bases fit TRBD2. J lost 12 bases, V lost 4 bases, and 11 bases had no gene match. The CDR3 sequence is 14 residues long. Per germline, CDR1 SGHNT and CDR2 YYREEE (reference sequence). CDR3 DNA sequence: TGTGCCAGCAGCACGAGCGCTAGCGGGGGTCATCAGTATTTT. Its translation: CASSTSASGGHQYF.

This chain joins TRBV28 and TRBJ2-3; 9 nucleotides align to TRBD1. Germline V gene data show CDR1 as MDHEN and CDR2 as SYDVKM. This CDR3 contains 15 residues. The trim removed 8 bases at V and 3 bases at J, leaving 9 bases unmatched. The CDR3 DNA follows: TGTGCCAGCCGCACAGGGGGCCAGGGTACAGATACGCAGTATTTT. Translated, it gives CASRTGGQGTDTQYF.

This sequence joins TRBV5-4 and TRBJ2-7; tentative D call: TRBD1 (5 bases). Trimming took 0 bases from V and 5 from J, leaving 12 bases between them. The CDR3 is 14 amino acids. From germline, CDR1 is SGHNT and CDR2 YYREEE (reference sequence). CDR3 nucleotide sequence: TGTGCCAGCAGCTTGGGTCAGGGCCCAGACGAGCAGTACTTC. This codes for CASSLGQGPDEQYF.

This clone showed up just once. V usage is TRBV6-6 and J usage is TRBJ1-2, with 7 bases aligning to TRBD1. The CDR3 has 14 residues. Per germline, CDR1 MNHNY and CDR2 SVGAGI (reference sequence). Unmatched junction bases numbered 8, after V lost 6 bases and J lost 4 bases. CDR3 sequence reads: CASRRDRASYGYTF. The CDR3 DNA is TGTGCCAGCAGAAGAGACAGGGCGTCCTATGGCTACACCTTC.

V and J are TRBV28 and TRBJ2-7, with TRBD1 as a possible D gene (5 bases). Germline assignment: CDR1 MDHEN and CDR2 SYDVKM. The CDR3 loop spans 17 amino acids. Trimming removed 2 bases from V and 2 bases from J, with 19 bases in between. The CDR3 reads CASSLGPGQSAAYEQYF. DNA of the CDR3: TGTGCCAGCAGTTTAGGCCCAGGGCAGTCAGCCGCCTACGAGCAGTACTTC.

The CDR3 coding sequence is TGTGCCAGCAGTGAATTCGGGACAGGGCTAGGAAACACCATATATTTT. Translating it yields CASSEFGTGLGNTIYF. The chain joins TRBV6-1 to TRBJ1-3, with TRBD1 matching over 9 bases. With V trimmed by 2 bases and J by 4 bases, 6 bases remained unmatched. In germline, CDR1 is MNHNS, CDR2 SASEGT. The CDR3 has 16 residues.

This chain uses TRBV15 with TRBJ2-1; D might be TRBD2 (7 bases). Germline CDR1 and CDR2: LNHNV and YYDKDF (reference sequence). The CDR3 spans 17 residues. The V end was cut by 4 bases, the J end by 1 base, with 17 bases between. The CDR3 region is CATSKLDRGASYNEQFF. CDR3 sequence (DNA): TGTGCCACCAGCAAATTGGATCGGGGGGCGTCCTACAATGAGCAGTTCTTC.

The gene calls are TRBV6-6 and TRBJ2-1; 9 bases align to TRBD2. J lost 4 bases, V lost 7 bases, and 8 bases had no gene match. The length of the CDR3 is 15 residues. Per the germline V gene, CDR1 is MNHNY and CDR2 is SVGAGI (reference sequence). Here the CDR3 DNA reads TGTGCCAGCAACTCCCCGGGACTAGCATACAATGAGCAGTTCTTC. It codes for CASNSPGLAYNEQFF.

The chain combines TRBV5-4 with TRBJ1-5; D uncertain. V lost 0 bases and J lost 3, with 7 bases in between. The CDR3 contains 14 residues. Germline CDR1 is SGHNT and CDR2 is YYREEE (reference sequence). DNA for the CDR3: TGTGCCAGCAGCTTGGATAGAAACAATCAGCCCCAGCATTTT. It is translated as CASSLDRNNQPQHF.

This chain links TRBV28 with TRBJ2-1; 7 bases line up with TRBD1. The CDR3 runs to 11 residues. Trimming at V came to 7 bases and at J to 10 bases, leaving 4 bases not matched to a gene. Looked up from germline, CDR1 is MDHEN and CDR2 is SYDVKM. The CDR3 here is CASMTGIEQFF. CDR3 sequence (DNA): TGTGCCAGCATGACAGGGATCGAGCAGTTCTTC.

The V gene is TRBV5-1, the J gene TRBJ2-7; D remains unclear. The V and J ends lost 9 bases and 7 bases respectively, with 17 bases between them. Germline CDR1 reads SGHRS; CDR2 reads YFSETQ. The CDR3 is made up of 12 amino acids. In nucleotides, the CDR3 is TGCGCCATCGCTCTAAACTCGGGTGAGCAGTACTTC. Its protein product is CAIALNSGEQYF.

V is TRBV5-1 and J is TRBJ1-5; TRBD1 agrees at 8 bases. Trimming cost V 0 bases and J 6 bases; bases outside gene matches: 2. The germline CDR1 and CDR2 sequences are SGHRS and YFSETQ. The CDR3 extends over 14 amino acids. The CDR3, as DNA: TGCGCCAGCAGCTTGGGGACAGGGTTTCAGCCCCAGCATTTT. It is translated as CASSLGTGFQPQHF.

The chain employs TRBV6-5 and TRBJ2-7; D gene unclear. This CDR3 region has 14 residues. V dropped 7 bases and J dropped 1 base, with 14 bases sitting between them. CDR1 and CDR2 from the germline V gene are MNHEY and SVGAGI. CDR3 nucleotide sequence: TGTGCCAGCACCCGTGGAAGGTGGTCCTACGAGCAGTACTTC. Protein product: CASTRGRWSYEQYF.

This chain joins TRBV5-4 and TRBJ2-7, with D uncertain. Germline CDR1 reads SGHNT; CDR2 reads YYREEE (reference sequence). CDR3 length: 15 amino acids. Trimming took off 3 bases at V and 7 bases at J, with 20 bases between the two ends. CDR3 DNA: TGTGCCAGCAGCTCCAAGGACCCCGTTATAGGGGAGCAGTACTTC. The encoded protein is CASSSKDPVIGEQYF.

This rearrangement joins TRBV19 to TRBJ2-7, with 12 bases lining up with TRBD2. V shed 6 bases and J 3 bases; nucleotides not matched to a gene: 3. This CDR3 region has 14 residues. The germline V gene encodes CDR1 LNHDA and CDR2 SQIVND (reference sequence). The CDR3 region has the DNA TGTGCCAGTAGGAGACTAGCGGGGGACTACGAGCAGTACTTC. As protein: CASRRLAGDYEQYF.

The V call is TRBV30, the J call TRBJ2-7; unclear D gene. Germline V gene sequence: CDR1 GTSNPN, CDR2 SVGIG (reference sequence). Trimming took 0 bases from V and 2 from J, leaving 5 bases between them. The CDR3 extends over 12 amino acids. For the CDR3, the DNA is TGTGCCTGGAGTGTAATTCCCTACGAGCAGTACTTC. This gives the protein CAWSVIPYEQYF.

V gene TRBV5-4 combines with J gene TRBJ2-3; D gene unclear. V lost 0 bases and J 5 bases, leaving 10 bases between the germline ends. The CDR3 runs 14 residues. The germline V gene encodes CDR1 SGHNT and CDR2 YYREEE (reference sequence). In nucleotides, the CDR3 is TGTGCCAGCAGCTTGGGCCCGGAGATAGATACGCAGTATTTT. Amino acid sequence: CASSLGPEIDTQYF.